Presented here are 32 T cell receptor beta chains from one specimen sequenced in a study of CD4+ T cells in melanoma. Clones were read by immunoSEQ multiplex PCR, and TCRdb kept only the in-frame ones, dropping some. Of 50,000 to 60,000 clones in the sample, roughly three quarters were seen once. Material: tumor tissue. The receptors here all came from a human donor with melanoma.

The rearrangement uses TRBV6-5 and TRBJ1-6, with D unresolved. This CDR3 region has 15 residues. Germline CDR1 MNHEY, CDR2 SVGAGI. V was shortened by 5 bases and J by 0 bases, with 8 bases between the two germline ends. The CDR3 DNA reads TGTGCCAGCAGTCCCCAAAGCTCCTATAATTCACCCCTCCACTTT. As protein: CASSPQSSYNSPLHF.

Details on this clone: The sample has other DNA sequences that encode this CDR3 too. The V gene is TRBV28, the J gene TRBJ2-5, with 11 positions matching TRBD2. The J call may be mistaken, given a closer DNA end match to TRBJ2-7. CDR1 MDHEN and CDR2 SYDVKM come from the germline V gene. CDR3 length equals 16 residues. DNA of the CDR3: TGTGCCAGCAGTTTATTTCCTAGCGGGGGGACCTACGAGCAGTACTTC. Translated, it gives CASSLFPSGGTYEQYF.

The chain carries TRBV5-1 and TRBJ1-2; maybe TRBD1 (6 bases). This CDR3 contains 14 residues. Per the germline V gene, CDR1 is SGHRS and CDR2 is YFSETQ. The ends were cut back, 4 bases at V and 0 bases at J, with 10 bases in the middle. For the CDR3, the DNA is TGCGCCAGCAGCCCCACAGGGACTAACTATGGCTACACCTTC. It translates to CASSPTGTNYGYTF.

This clone was counted ten times or more. V usage is TRBV4-1 and J usage is TRBJ2-2, with 10 bases matching TRBD2. The CDR3 is 17 amino acids. The germline CDR1 and CDR2 sequences are MGHRA and YSYEKL. Trimming removed 1 base from V and 6 bases from J; junction bases left unmatched: 8. Here the CDR3 reads CASSQGTGLAGAGELFF. Written as DNA, the CDR3 is TGCGCCAGCAGCCAAGGAACGGGGCTAGCGGGGGCCGGGGAGCTGTTTTTT.

The chain couples TRBV5-4 to TRBJ2-3; TRBD1 matches at 7 bases. The CDR3 extends over 15 amino acids. Looked up from germline, CDR1 is SGHNT and CDR2 is YYREEE (reference sequence). Trimming took 1 base from V and 4 from J; bases not matched to a gene: 6. The CDR3 spells CASSLRQGDADTQYF. CDR3 DNA sequence: TGTGCCAGCAGCTTGCGTCAGGGGGACGCAGATACGCAGTATTTT. Using reference TRBV5-4 and TRBJ2-3 for the parts outside the CDR3, the full variable domain is ETGVTQSPTHLIKTRGQQVTLRCSSQSGHNTVSWYQQALGQGPQFIFQYYREEENGRGNFPPRFSGLQFPNYSSELNVNALELDDSALYLCASSLRQGDADTQYFGPGTRLTVL.

In this sample, this clone turned up many times. The V and J genes are TRBV10-2 and TRBJ1-6; TRBD1 agrees at 12 bases. J lost 7 bases, V lost 7 bases, and 5 bases had no gene match. Germline lookup yields CDR1 WSHSY and CDR2 SAAADI. The length of the CDR3 is 15 residues. In DNA, the CDR3 is TGCGCCAGCACCCCGGGGACAGGGGGCAATTCACCCCTCCACTTT. Protein sequence: CASTPGTGGNSPLHF.

There are many counts of this clone. This sequence joins TRBV5-5 and TRBJ2-3, with 11 nucleotides matching TRBD2. Per the germline V gene, CDR1 is SGHKS and CDR2 is YYEKEE (reference sequence). The length of the CDR3 is 18 residues. V lost 4 bases and J lost 3; bases outside the gene matches: 13. CDR3 DNA sequence: TGTGCCAGCAGCCACCCACAGCAACTAGCGGGGGCGACAGATACGCAGTATTTT. It is translated as CASSHPQQLAGATDTQYF.

The chain uses TRBV27 and TRBJ1-5; tentatively, D is TRBD1 (5 bases). V was clipped by 6 bases and J by 4 bases, with 13 bases between them. In germline, CDR1 is MNHEY, CDR2 SMNVEV (reference sequence). The CDR3 contains 14 residues. CDR3 DNA: TGTGCCAGCAGCTATACAGGCGCTAATCAGCCCCAGCATTTT. Translating gives CASSYTGANQPQHF.

This rearrangement joins TRBV2 to TRBJ2-3, with D perhaps assigned TRBD1 or TRBD2 (5 bases each). Trimming removed 6 bases at V and 5 bases at J, with 18 bases between. Germline V gene data show CDR1 as SNHLY and CDR2 as FYNNEI. This CDR3 has 15 amino acids. CDR3 nucleotide sequence: TGTGCCAGCAGACCGGGACCTGAGGCTTTAGATACGCAGTATTTT. Residues: CASRPGPEALDTQYF.

The rearrangement uses TRBV30 and TRBJ1-5; tentative D call: TRBD1 (5 bases). Trimming removed 3 bases at V and 5 bases at J, with 17 bases between. The germline gives CDR1 GTSNPN, CDR2 SVGIG (reference sequence). This CDR3 region has 15 residues. This CDR3 reads CAWSPAGGLDQPQHF. The DNA for the CDR3 is TGTGCCTGGAGCCCCGCGGGGGGACTAGATCAGCCCCAGCATTTT.

CDR3 sequence (DNA): TGTGACGGGAACGAACTGTTTTTT. Amino acids: CDGNELFF. The J gene is TRBJ1-4, the V gene TRBV7-9; the D is unclear. CDR1 SEHNR and CDR2 FQNEAQ come from the germline V gene (reference sequence). This CDR3 is 8 amino acids long.

This clone was counted a single time. The chain employs TRBV19 and TRBJ2-1; D possibly corresponds to TRBD2 (7 bases). V lost 4 bases and J 2 bases, leaving 15 bases between the germline ends. The CDR3 runs 16 residues. The germline V gene has CDR1 LNHDA and CDR2 SQIVND (reference sequence). The CDR3 spells CASSNPGGLTYNEQFF. The CDR3 DNA follows: TGTGCCAGTAGTAATCCCGGGGGGCTAACCTACAATGAGCAGTTCTTC. The whole variable domain, filled in from reference TRBV19 and TRBJ2-1, reads DGGITQSPKYLFRKEGQNVTLSCEQNLNHDAMYWYRQDPGQGLRLIYYSQIVNDFQKGDIAEGYSVSREKKESFPLTVTSAQKNPTAFYLCASSNPGGLTYNEQFFGPGTRLTVL.

This clone was seen only once. The chain carries TRBV29-1 and TRBJ1-1; TRBD1 agrees at 9 bases. The germline gives CDR1 SQVTM, CDR2 ANQGSEA. The CDR3 is 13 amino acids. J gave up 5 bases and V 6 bases, and 7 bases lay outside the gene matches. The CDR3 DNA reads TGCAGCGTGAAGACAGGGGGGCTGACTGAAGCTTTCTTT. Its translation is CSVKTGGLTEAFF.

This clone was seen a handful of times. The chain combines TRBV6-5 with TRBJ2-2; 8 nucleotides agree with TRBD1. CDR1 is MNHEY and CDR2 is SVGAGI in the germline V gene. J lost 6 bases, V lost 6 bases, and 6 bases had no gene match. The length of the CDR3 is 14 residues. The CDR3: CASSRQGSAGELFF. The DNA for the CDR3 is TGTGCCAGCAGCCGACAGGGGTCGGCCGGGGAGCTGTTTTTT.

Comment on this clone: Other DNA variants within this sample encode the same CDR3. The chain couples TRBV11-3 to TRBJ2-7; maybe TRBD2 (5 bases). The V and J ends lost 1 base and 0 bases respectively, with 7 bases between them. This CDR3 is 14 amino acids long. CDR1 and CDR2 from the germline V gene are SGHNT and YENEEA. CDR3 nucleotides: TGTGCCAGCAGCTTAGCGCGGGTCTCCTACGAGCAGTACTTC. It codes for CASSLARVSYEQYF.

The chain has TRBV27 and TRBJ1-1, with unresolved D. This CDR3 is built from 13 residues. Germline V gives CDR1 MNHEY, CDR2 SMNVEV (reference sequence). With 8 bases removed from V and 1 base from J, the gap between germline ends came to 11 bases. The CDR3 loop is CASGFKENTEAFF. The CDR3 nucleotides are TGTGCCAGCGGGTTCAAGGAGAACACTGAAGCTTTCTTT.

The rearrangement joins TRBV2 to TRBJ1-2; TRBD1 matches at 12 bases. The CDR3 loop spans 15 amino acids. V trimming: 6 bases; J trimming: 8 bases; junction bases outside the gene matches: 10. CDR1 is SNHLY and CDR2 is FYNNEI in the germline V gene. CDR3 in amino acids: CASSSPGQGARGYTF. In DNA, the CDR3 is TGTGCCAGCAGCTCCCCGGGACAGGGGGCGCGAGGCTACACCTTC.

This clone has a count of ten or more. The V and J genes are TRBV28 and TRBJ1-5, with a tentative D call TRBD1 (6 bases). Germline CDR1 is MDHEN and CDR2 is SYDVKM. V gave up 2 bases and J gave up 6 bases, with 8 bases separating them. This CDR3 comprises 13 residues. CDR3 DNA: TGTGCCAGCAGTTTAAGGGGGGTTCAGCCCCAGCATTTT. This sequence encodes CASSLRGVQPQHF. Supplemented by reference TRBV28 and TRBJ1-5, the full variable domain reads DVKVTQSSRYLVKRTGEKVFLECVQDMDHENMFWYRQDPGLGLRLIYFSYDVKMKEKGDIPEGYSVSREKKERFSLILESASTNQTSMYLCASSLRGVQPQHFGDGTRLSIL.

The rearrangement uses TRBV6-5 and TRBJ1-3; D is unresolved. V was trimmed by 7 bases and J by 0 bases, leaving 7 bases between them. The CDR3 has 13 amino acids. CDR1 and CDR2 from the germline V gene are MNHEY and SVGAGI. The CDR3 spells CASNPNSGNTIYF. CDR3 coding DNA: TGTGCCAGCAACCCTAACTCTGGAAACACCATATATTTT.

The chain joins TRBV18 to TRBJ1-1; no clear D. CDR3 length: 13 amino acids. Germline V lookup: CDR1 KGHSH, CDR2 LQKENI. V lost 1 base, J lost 3 bases, and 6 bases lay in between. The DNA of the CDR3 is TGTGCCAGCTCACCACAGCTCGACACTGAAGCTTTCTTT. Residues: CASSPQLDTEAFF.

V is TRBV7-6 and J is TRBJ2-2, with D possibly matching TRBD2 (5 bases). The CDR3 has 13 amino acids. Germline V gives CDR1 SGHVS, CDR2 FNYEAQ. V gave up 3 bases and J gave up 3 bases, with 5 bases separating them. For the CDR3, the DNA is TGTGCCAGCAGCTTGCGGGACACCGGGGAGCTGTTTTTT. It yields the protein CASSLRDTGELFF. Based on the CDR3 plus reference TRBV7-6 and TRBJ2-2, the full variable domain is GAGVSQSPRYKVTKRGQDVALRCDPISGHVSLYWYRQALGQGPEFLTYFNYEAQQDKSGLPNDRFSAERPEGSISTLTIQRTEQRDSAMYRCASSLRDTGELFFGEGSRLTVL.

The rearrangement uses TRBV6-5 and TRBJ2-1; 13 bases line up with TRBD2. V lost 3 bases, J lost 7 bases, and 3 bases stayed unmatched. The CDR3 has 15 residues. Germline loops: CDR1 MNHEY, CDR2 SVGAGI. The CDR3 DNA reads TGTGCCAGCAGTTATACTAGCGGGGGGGCAAATGAGCAGTTCTTC. Translating gives CASSYTSGGANEQFF.

This chain links TRBV2 with TRBJ2-5; perhaps TRBD2 as D (6 bases). Trimming stripped 4 bases from V and 2 bases from J, with 11 bases between. Germline assignment: CDR1 SNHLY and CDR2 FYNNEI. This CDR3 region has 14 residues. In DNA form, the CDR3 reads TGTGCCAGCAGTGTAGGACTACAACAAGAGACCCAGTACTTC. Its translation: CASSVGLQQETQYF.

CDR3 nucleotides: TGTGCCAGCATCGGGGGCTATGGCTACACCTTC. Translating it yields CASIGGYGYTF. This chain links TRBV6-5 with TRBJ1-2; TRBD1 is a possible D gene (5 bases). The V gene's germline CDR1 is MNHEY and CDR2 SVGAGI. V shed 7 bases and J shed 4 bases, with 7 bases lying between them. This CDR3 comprises 11 residues.

The chain links TRBV29-1 to TRBJ2-2; 8 bases line up with TRBD1. V trimming: 4 bases; J trimming: 4 bases; junction bases outside the gene matches: 5. The CDR3 has 14 residues. Germline V gives CDR1 SQVTM, CDR2 ANQGSEA. CDR3 nucleotides: TGCAGCGTTGTCCGCGACAGGGGCACCGGGGAGCTGTTTTTT. Translating gives CSVVRDRGTGELFF.

This clone was observed a few times. This chain joins TRBV4-2 and TRBJ2-7, with 11 positions matching TRBD1. This CDR3 has 15 residues. The germline CDR1 and CDR2 sequences are LGHNA and YNFKEQ. V trimming: 9 bases; J trimming: 1 base; junction bases outside the gene matches: 8. CDR3 bases: TGTGCCAGTAGGGAAGGGACAGGGGGTTCCTACGAGCAGTACTTC. This gives the protein CASREGTGGSYEQYF.

V and J are TRBV30 and TRBJ2-7, with no clear D. Per germline, CDR1 GTSNPN and CDR2 SVGIG (reference sequence). CDR3 length equals 12 residues. Trimming removed 5 bases from V and 9 bases from J, with 17 bases in between. The CDR3 bases are TGTGCCTGGGATGTTGGCGCTAAGGGGCAGTACTTC. Amino acids: CAWDVGAKGQYF.

The chain links TRBV11-2 to TRBJ2-1; the D call may be TRBD1 or TRBD2 (7 bases each). Germline lookup yields CDR1 SGHAT and CDR2 FQNNGV. The CDR3 is 16 residues long. The V and J ends lost 5 bases and 0 bases respectively, with 14 bases between them. The CDR3 sequence: CASSLRGGSSYNEQFF. The CDR3 coding sequence is TGTGCCAGCAGCCTCAGGGGGGGGAGCTCCTACAATGAGCAGTTCTTC.

The chain uses TRBV6-1 and TRBJ2-1; 11 positions agree with TRBD1. The CDR3 extends over 15 amino acids. Losses at the gene ends were 6 bases for V and 6 bases for J; bases not matched to a gene: 7. Germline CDR1 reads MNHNS; CDR2 reads SASEGT. The CDR3 spells CASSGDRGIRNEQFF. In DNA, the CDR3 is TGTGCCAGCAGCGGGGACAGGGGGATACGCAATGAGCAGTTCTTC.

This clone was recorded only once. V is TRBV30 and J is TRBJ1-1; D gene unclear. Per germline, CDR1 GTSNPN and CDR2 SVGIG (reference sequence). The V and J ends lost 0 bases and 1 base respectively, with 15 bases between them. This CDR3 region has 16 residues. As DNA, the CDR3 is TGTGCCTGGAGTGTACGGGCCCTGACACCGAACACTGAAGCTTTCTTT. Encoded protein: CAWSVRALTPNTEAFF.

J is TRBJ2-7 and V is TRBV11-2; D tentatively fits TRBD1 or TRBD2 (6 bases each). Trimming left V 1 base short and J 7 bases short, with 17 bases between. This CDR3 has 15 residues. Germline CDR1 and CDR2: SGHAT and FQNNGV. The CDR3 region has the DNA TGTGCCAGCAGCTTAGTCGGGGGCCATAGCCAAGAGCAGTACTTC. It codes for CASSLVGGHSQEQYF.

This sequence joins TRBV19 and TRBJ2-5; 7 nucleotides match TRBD2. This CDR3 has 16 residues. CDR1 is LNHDA and CDR2 is SQIVND in the germline V gene (reference sequence). V lost 5 bases to trimming and J lost 2 bases; unmatched junction nucleotides: 11. This chain's CDR3 is CASSGRLAPSQETQYF. The CDR3 DNA follows: TGTGCCAGTAGTGGACGACTAGCACCGAGTCAAGAGACCCAGTACTTC.